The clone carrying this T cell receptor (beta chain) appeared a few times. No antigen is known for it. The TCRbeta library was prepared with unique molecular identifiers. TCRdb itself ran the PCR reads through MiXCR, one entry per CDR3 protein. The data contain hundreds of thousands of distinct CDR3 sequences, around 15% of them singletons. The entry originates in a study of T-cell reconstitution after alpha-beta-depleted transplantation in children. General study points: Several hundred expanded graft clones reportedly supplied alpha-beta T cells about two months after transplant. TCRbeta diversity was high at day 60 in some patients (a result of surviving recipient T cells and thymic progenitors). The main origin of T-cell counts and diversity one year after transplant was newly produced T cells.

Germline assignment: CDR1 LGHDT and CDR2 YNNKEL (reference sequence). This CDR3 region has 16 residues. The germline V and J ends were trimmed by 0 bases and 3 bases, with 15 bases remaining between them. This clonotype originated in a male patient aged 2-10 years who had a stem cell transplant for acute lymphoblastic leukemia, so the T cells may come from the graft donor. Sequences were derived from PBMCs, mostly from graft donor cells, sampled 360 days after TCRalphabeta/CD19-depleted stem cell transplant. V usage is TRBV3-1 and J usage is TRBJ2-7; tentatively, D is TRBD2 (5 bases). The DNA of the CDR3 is TGTGCCAGCAGCCAAGATCCTCTTGGTAGCGTCTACGAGCAGTACTTC. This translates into CASSQDPLGSVYEQYF.